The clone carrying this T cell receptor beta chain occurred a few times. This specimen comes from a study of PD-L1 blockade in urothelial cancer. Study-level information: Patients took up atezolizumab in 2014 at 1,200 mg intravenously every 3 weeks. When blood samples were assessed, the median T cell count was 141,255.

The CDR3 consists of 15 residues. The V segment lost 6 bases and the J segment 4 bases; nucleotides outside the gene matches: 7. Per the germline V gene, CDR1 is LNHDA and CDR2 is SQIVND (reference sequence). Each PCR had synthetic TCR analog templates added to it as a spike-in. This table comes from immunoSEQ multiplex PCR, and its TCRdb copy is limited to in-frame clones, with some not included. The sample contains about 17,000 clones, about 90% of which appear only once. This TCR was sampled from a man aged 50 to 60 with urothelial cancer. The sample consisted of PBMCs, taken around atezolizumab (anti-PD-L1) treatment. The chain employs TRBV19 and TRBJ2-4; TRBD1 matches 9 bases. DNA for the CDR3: TGTGCCAGTAGGGATTGGGGACAGGGAAAAAACATTCAGTACTTC. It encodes CASRDWGQGKNIQYF.